The rows below give T cell receptor beta chains drawn from one sample of a study of T cell responses to AZD1222 COVID-19 vaccine. Only in-frame clones appear in the TCRdb table, and some are missing; sequencing was by immunoSEQ multiplex PCR. The sample holds 80,000 to 90,000 clones, around 90% seen once. Sequenced material: peripheral blood, taken 28 days after the second AZD1222 dose. These receptors were collected from an adult who received the AZD1222 COVID-19 vaccine. Each CDR3 is given without its conserved first and last residue. A D gene is named only where the DNA matches it firmly. Not every row has a clone size; where given, it reads once, few, many or a size class.

-	TRBV5-1	TRBJ1-4	-	ASSLGTGNEKLF
-	TRBV2	TRBJ1-4	-	ASSHPGATNEKLF
-	TRBV6-5	TRBJ1-5	-	ASSYTGNSNQPQH
TRBD1	TRBV6-5	TRBJ1-6	-	ASRIQGAGNSPLH
-	TRBV5-5	TRBJ1-5	-	ASSHRPGYSNQPQH
-	TRBV4-2	TRBJ1-1	-	ASSQDRGNTEAF
-	TRBV9	TRBJ1-3	-	ASSVAGAGNTIY
-	TRBV18	TRBJ1-2	-	ASSPGDTGLGYGYT
TRBD1	TRBV19	TRBJ1-1	-	ASSSPMTGGTEAF
-	TRBV3-1/TRBV3-2	TRBJ1-4	-	ASSTTQILNEKLF
TRBD1	TRBV9	TRBJ2-5	once	ASSPPGQGVGTQY
-	TRBV5-6	TRBJ1-1	-	ASSSLGGQNTEAF
-	TRBV21-1	TRBJ2-6	-	ASSKAHRLCSGANVLT
-	TRBV5-1	TRBJ2-7	-	ASSLDLASYEQY
-	TRBV2	TRBJ1-2	-	ASNAFYGYT
TRBD1	TRBV11-2	TRBJ1-3	-	ASSLLPGTALGNTIY
-	TRBV30	TRBJ2-5	-	AWSVLQETQY
-	TRBV7-9	TRBJ1-4	once	AGRQRDNEKLF
TRBD2	TRBV5-1	TRBJ2-5	-	ASSLGTSGETQY
-	TRBV18	TRBJ1-1	-	ASSPIIAEAF
TRBD2	TRBV4-2	TRBJ2-1	-	ASSPSPSGVYNEQF